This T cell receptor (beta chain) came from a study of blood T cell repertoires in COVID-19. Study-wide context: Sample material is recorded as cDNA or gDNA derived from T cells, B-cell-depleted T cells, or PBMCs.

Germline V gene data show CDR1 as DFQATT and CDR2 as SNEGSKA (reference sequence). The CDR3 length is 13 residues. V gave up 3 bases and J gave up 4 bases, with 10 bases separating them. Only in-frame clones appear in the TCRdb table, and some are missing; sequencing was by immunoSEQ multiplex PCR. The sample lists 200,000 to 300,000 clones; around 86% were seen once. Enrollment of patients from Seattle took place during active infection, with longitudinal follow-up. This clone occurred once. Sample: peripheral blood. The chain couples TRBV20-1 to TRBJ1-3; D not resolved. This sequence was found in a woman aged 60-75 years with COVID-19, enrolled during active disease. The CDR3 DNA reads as TGCAGTGCTAGTGGCGGGAGAGGAAACACCATATATTTT. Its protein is CSASGGRGNTIYF.